These 30 T cell receptor beta chains share one sample of origin, sequenced in a study of T cell responses to AZD1222 COVID-19 vaccine. Data came from immunoSEQ multiplex PCR; TCRdb stores just in-frame clones and leaves some out. The top ten hold 2.5% to 3% of the sample, which has about 190,000 clones, about 89% seen once. The sample here was peripheral blood, taken on day 0 of MenACWY control vaccination. These receptors were collected from an adult in good health.

V is TRBV3-1 (or the pseudogene TRBV3-2) and J is TRBJ1-2; D gene ambiguous. The CDR3 loop spans 13 amino acids. Per germline, CDR1 LGHDT and CDR2 YNNKEL (reference sequence). V shed 1 base and J shed 8 bases, with 11 bases lying between them. In DNA, the CDR3 is TGTGCCAGCAGCCAAGGACCGGCCCGAGGCTACACCTTC. Residues: CASSQGPARGYTF.

This clone was observed a handful of times. This chain uses TRBV7-6 with TRBJ2-2; 7 bases fit TRBD1. Germline values: CDR1 SGHVS, CDR2 FNYEAQ. V shed 5 bases and J 3 bases; nucleotides not matched to a gene: 9. The CDR3 spans 16 residues. The CDR3 spells CASSARTGADTGELFF. CDR3 nucleotides: TGTGCCAGCAGCGCGAGAACAGGGGCCGACACCGGGGAGCTGTTTTTT.

This clone has just a few counts. The chain couples TRBV12-3 or TRBV12-4 to TRBJ1-2; D is possibly TRBD1 (5 bases). The ends were cut back, 3 bases at V and 2 bases at J, with 7 bases in the middle. This CDR3 is 13 amino acids long. The CDR3 loop reads CASSLGRNYGYTF. In nucleotides, the CDR3 is TGTGCCAGCAGTTTGGGGCGGAACTATGGCTACACCTTC.

This clone was counted a single time. The genes are TRBV6-2 or TRBV6-3 and TRBJ1-5; 8 bases match TRBD1. The CDR3 loop spans 17 amino acids. Germline lookup yields CDR1 MNHEY and CDR2 SVGEGT. V lost 6 bases to trimming and J lost 0 bases; unmatched junction nucleotides: 10. The CDR3 bases are TGTGCCAGCAGCGGGGACAGGAATTACGATAGCAATCAGCCCCAGCATTTT. Amino acid sequence: CASSGDRNYDSNQPQHF.

This rearrangement joins TRBV15 to TRBJ1-1, with a possible D match to TRBD1 (5 bases). Germline V gene lookup returns CDR1 LNHNV and CDR2 YYDKDF (reference sequence). Trimming took off 4 bases at V and 6 bases at J, with 18 bases between the two ends. The length of the CDR3 is 15 residues. DNA of the CDR3: TGTGCCACCAGCAACTGGGGAGGGGCTCAAGCTGAAGCTTTCTTT. Encoded protein: CATSNWGGAQAEAFF. Based on the CDR3 plus reference TRBV15 and TRBJ1-1, the full variable domain is DAMVIQNPRYQVTQFGKPVTLSCSQTLNHNVMYWYQQKSSQAPKLLFHYYDKDFNNEADTPDNFQSRRPNTSFCFLDIRSPGLGDTAMYLCATSNWGGAQAEAFFGQGTRLTVV.

This clone has more than one count but fewer than ten. V gene TRBV7-2 combines with J gene TRBJ1-2; 8 nucleotides align to TRBD1. V shed 1 base, J shed 6 bases, and the junction held 7 bases outside the gene matches. Germline CDR1 and CDR2: SGHTA and FQGNSA. This CDR3 contains 15 residues. The CDR3 loop reads CASSLGTGFRDGYTF. In nucleotides, the CDR3 is TGTGCCAGCAGCTTAGGGACAGGGTTTCGAGATGGCTACACCTTC.

V usage is TRBV6-2 or TRBV6-3 and J usage is TRBJ2-7; the match to TRBD1 covers 7 bases. The CDR3 covers 16 residues. Germline V gene data show CDR1 as MNHEY and CDR2 as SVGEGT. V lost 6 bases, J lost 2 bases, and 13 bases stayed unmatched. CDR3 residues: CASSSYRDRHPYEQYF. In nucleotides, the CDR3 is TGTGCCAGCAGCTCTTACCGGGACAGACATCCCTACGAGCAGTACTTC.

The chain joins TRBV6-5 to TRBJ1-6, with 7 nucleotides matching TRBD1. This CDR3 contains 15 residues. Germline-derived CDR1 and CDR2 are MNHEY and SVGAGI. Losses at the gene ends were 7 bases for V and 3 bases for J; bases not matched to a gene: 6. The CDR3 loop is CASNIDRVYNSPLHF. CDR3 DNA sequence: TGTGCCAGCAACATCGACAGGGTCTATAATTCACCCCTCCACTTT.

This chain joins TRBV27 and TRBJ2-3; TRBD1 is a possible D gene (6 bases). The CDR3 is made up of 13 amino acids. V lost 7 bases and J 1 base, leaving 9 bases between the germline ends. The V gene's germline CDR1 is MNHEY and CDR2 SMNVEV (reference sequence). Here the CDR3 DNA reads TGTGCCAGCAAACCAGGGGGCACAGATACGCAGTATTTT. Translation: CASKPGGTDTQYF.

The gene calls are TRBV10-3 and TRBJ2-7, with TRBD1 matching over 7 bases. Germline V gives CDR1 ENHRY, CDR2 SYGVKD. The CDR3 covers 16 residues. The trim removed 0 bases at V and 0 bases at J, leaving 5 bases unmatched. DNA of the CDR3: TGTGCCATCAGTGAGTCGCGCCAGGGGGACTCCTACGAGCAGTACTTC. This sequence encodes CAISESRQGDSYEQYF.

This clone has ten or more counts. The chain has TRBV6-1 and TRBJ2-3; 8 bases line up with TRBD2. The CDR3 sequence is 16 residues long. Germline V CDR1 and CDR2: MNHNS, SASEGT. After removal of 2 bases from V and 0 bases from J, the junction contained 4 bases not matched to a gene. This CDR3 reads CASSESAGGSTDTQYF. Written as DNA, the CDR3 is TGTGCCAGCAGTGAAAGTGCGGGGGGTAGCACAGATACGCAGTATTTT.

The V gene is TRBV11-3, the J gene TRBJ2-1, with 14 bases fitting TRBD2. The CDR3 runs 15 residues. V shed 5 bases and J 6 bases; nucleotides not matched to a gene: 3. Per the germline V gene, CDR1 is SGHNT and CDR2 is YENEEA. The CDR3 coding sequence is TGTGCCAGCAGCCCGACTAGCGGGGGGGCCAATGAGCAGTTCTTC. It encodes CASSPTSGGANEQFF.

The V and J genes are TRBV24-1 and TRBJ2-7; the match to TRBD1 covers 11 bases. After removal of 3 bases from V and 7 bases from J, the junction contained 10 bases not matched to a gene. This CDR3 region has 16 residues. Germline CDR1 KGHDR, CDR2 SFDVKD. CDR3 sequence: CATSDPRTGGAGEQYF. CDR3 in DNA: TGTGCCACCAGTGATCCCCGGACAGGGGGCGCGGGGGAGCAGTACTTC.

The rearrangement joins TRBV5-1 to TRBJ2-3; no clear D gene. Germline-derived CDR1 and CDR2 are SGHRS and YFSETQ. The CDR3 totals 13 residues. The V and J ends lost 3 bases and 2 bases respectively, with 7 bases between them. As DNA, the CDR3 is TGCGCCAGCAGCTCCGTGGACACAGATACGCAGTATTTT. This sequence encodes CASSSVDTDTQYF. Full variable domain (remainder filled in from reference TRBV5-1 and TRBJ2-3): KAGVTQTPRYLIKTRGQQVTLSCSPISGHRSVSWYQQTPGQGLQFLFEYFSETQRNKGNFPGRFSGRQFSNSRSEMNVSTLELGDSALYLCASSSVDTDTQYFGPGTRLTVL.

V is TRBV19 and J is TRBJ2-2, with no clear D. This CDR3 region has 15 residues. V was pared by 0 bases and J by 5 bases, with 10 bases between. Germline CDR1 is LNHDA and CDR2 is SQIVND (reference sequence). The CDR3 nucleotides are TGTGCCAGTAGTATAGACTCCCCGAGGACCGGGGAGCTGTTTTTT. Residues: CASSIDSPRTGELFF.

The chain employs TRBV18 and TRBJ1-1; D remains unclear. Germline CDR1 is KGHSH and CDR2 is LQKENI. Trimming left V 3 bases short and J 1 base short, with 15 bases between. The CDR3 sequence is 16 residues long. In DNA form, the CDR3 reads TGTGCCAGCTCACCCCTAGTGGGAGGAGAGAACACTGAAGCTTTCTTT. Protein sequence: CASSPLVGGENTEAFF.

This chain uses TRBV6-5 with TRBJ2-2; D call uncertain. V lost 7 bases, J lost 6 bases, and 9 bases lay in between. The CDR3 sequence is 12 residues long. CDR1 is MNHEY, CDR2 SVGAGI, per germline. The CDR3 sequence: CASTDLSGELFF. In DNA form, the CDR3 reads TGTGCCAGCACCGACCTTTCCGGGGAGCTGTTTTTT.

The genes are TRBV19 and TRBJ1-3; 8 nucleotides align to TRBD1. The CDR3 length is 14 residues. Germline values: CDR1 LNHDA, CDR2 SQIVND (reference sequence). The junction had 5 bases not matched to a gene; V was cut back by 8 bases and J by 2 bases. CDR3 residues: CASWTGMAGNTIYF. The CDR3 nucleotides are TGTGCCAGTTGGACAGGGATGGCTGGAAACACCATATATTTT.

This sequence joins TRBV2 and TRBJ2-7; a possible D gene is TRBD1 (6 bases). Germline CDR1 SNHLY, CDR2 FYNNEI. This CDR3 has 13 residues. The germline V and J ends were trimmed by 6 bases and 3 bases, with 12 bases remaining between them. The CDR3 protein is CASRDQGFYEQYF. The CDR3, as DNA: TGTGCCAGCAGAGACCAGGGGTTCTACGAGCAGTACTTC.

This clone was picked up a small number of times. As DNA, the CDR3 is TGTGCCAGCAGCCCCTTTGGAGGGAAGGTCTACAATGAGCAGTTCTTC. Translation gives CASSPFGGKVYNEQFF. The chain employs TRBV5-8 and TRBJ2-1; D may be TRBD2 (6 bases). Germline CDR1 and CDR2: SGHTS and YDEGEE. This CDR3 is built from 16 residues. V lost 4 bases and J 3 bases, leaving 17 bases between the germline ends. Filled out from reference TRBV5-8 and TRBJ2-1, the complete variable domain reads EAGVTQSPTHLIKTRGQQATLRCSPISGHTSVYWYQQALGLGLQFLLWYDEGEERNRGNFPPRFSGRQFPNYSSELNVNALELEDSALYLCASSPFGGKVYNEQFFGPGTRLTVL.

This rearrangement joins TRBV7-3 to TRBJ1-6; TRBD1 is a possible D gene (5 bases). CDR3 length: 14 residues. Germline CDR1 SGHTA, CDR2 FQGTGA. With 4 bases removed from V and 2 bases from J, the gap between germline ends came to 6 bases. CDR3 bases: TGTGCCAGCAGCTCGACAGCCTATAATTCACCCCTCCACTTT. Translating it yields CASSSTAYNSPLHF.

The CDR3 DNA reads TGTGCCTGGAGTGCGACACTAGCGGGAGGGCCGGGTGAGCAGTTCTTC. Its translation: CAWSATLAGGPGEQFF. The genes are TRBV30 and TRBJ2-1; 13 positions match TRBD2. The J segment lost 9 bases and the V segment lost 1 base, leaving 9 bases of the junction unmatched. CDR1 is GTSNPN and CDR2 is SVGIG in the germline V gene (reference sequence). CDR3 size: 16 residues.

The rearrangement joins TRBV13 to TRBJ1-1, with 10 bases fitting TRBD1. Germline assignment: CDR1 PRHDT and CDR2 FYEKMQ (reference sequence). The CDR3 consists of 19 residues. V trimming: 5 bases; J trimming: 2 bases; junction bases outside the gene matches: 17. The CDR3 DNA reads TGTGCCAGCAGCCGCTATACCGGGACAGGGGTAAGGTTCAACACTGAAGCTTTCTTT. It translates to CASSRYTGTGVRFNTEAFF.

This sequence joins TRBV19 and TRBJ1-2; TRBD1 matches 8 bases. The trim removed 3 bases at V and 6 bases at J, leaving 9 bases unmatched. This CDR3 is built from 15 residues. Germline V gene data show CDR1 as LNHDA and CDR2 as SQIVND (reference sequence). CDR3 protein: CASSILARTGHGYTF. CDR3 DNA: TGTGCCAGTAGTATTCTGGCCCGGACAGGGCATGGCTACACCTTC.

The J gene is TRBJ2-4, the V gene TRBV14; D is uncertain. The CDR3 loop spans 13 amino acids. In germline, CDR1 is SGHDN, CDR2 FVKESK. The V and J ends lost 1 base and 6 bases respectively, with 7 bases between them. The CDR3 reads CASSQGYGNIQYF. DNA of the CDR3: TGTGCCAGCAGCCAAGGGTACGGAAACATTCAGTACTTC.

This clone has just one count. J is TRBJ2-2 and V is TRBV5-4; 13 bases agree with TRBD2. CDR1 is SGHNT and CDR2 is YYREEE in the germline V gene (reference sequence). V lost 0 bases to trimming and J lost 7 bases; unmatched junction nucleotides: 6. The CDR3 runs 17 residues. CDR3 amino acids: CASSLGGTSGAIGELFF. Here the CDR3 DNA reads TGTGCCAGCAGCTTGGGGGGGACTAGCGGGGCGATCGGGGAGCTGTTTTTT.

The rearrangement uses TRBV5-1 and TRBJ1-2; D gene uncertain. V lost 0 bases, J lost 4 bases, and 16 bases lay in between. Germline CDR1 and CDR2: SGHRS and YFSETQ. This CDR3 region has 16 residues. The CDR3 DNA follows: TGCGCCAGCAGCTTGGCCCACGGCAAGGCGGGCTATGGCTACACCTTC. Its translation: CASSLAHGKAGYGYTF. The full variable domain, in which reference TRBV5-1 and TRBJ1-2 provide the parts outside the CDR3, is KAGVTQTPRYLIKTRGQQVTLSCSPISGHRSVSWYQQTPGQGLQFLFEYFSETQRNKGNFPGRFSGRQFSNSRSEMNVSTLELGDSALYLCASSLAHGKAGYGYTFGSGTRLTVV.

The chain couples TRBV5-4 to TRBJ2-2; 10 positions match TRBD1. J gave up 6 bases and V 4 bases, and 6 bases lay outside the gene matches. This CDR3 region has 15 residues. The germline V gene encodes CDR1 SGHNT and CDR2 YYREEE (reference sequence). The CDR3 DNA is TGTGCCAGCAGCCCACCGGGACAGGGGTCCGGGGAGCTGTTTTTT. Protein product: CASSPPGQGSGELFF.

As to this clone: Other DNA variants within this sample encode the same CDR3. This chain links TRBV6-5 with TRBJ1-1, with D unresolved. The V end lost 6 bases, the J end lost 3 bases, and 8 bases lay between the germline ends. Germline V gives CDR1 MNHEY, CDR2 SVGAGI. The CDR3 runs to 12 residues. The DNA of the CDR3 is TGTGCCAGCAGGACGGGGTACACTGAAGCTTTCTTT. Translating it yields CASRTGYTEAFF.

This sequence joins TRBV28 and TRBJ2-1; D might be TRBD2 (6 bases). Trimming pared 4 bases from V and 3 bases from J, leaving 13 bases between. The V gene's germline CDR1 is MDHEN and CDR2 SYDVKM. The CDR3 extends over 15 amino acids. Written as DNA, the CDR3 is TGTGCCAGCAGTTCAATGGCGGGAAACTACAATGAGCAGTTCTTC. It translates to CASSSMAGNYNEQFF.